This TCR beta chain was identified during a study of T-cell reconstitution after alpha-beta-depleted transplantation in children listed by TCRdb under 2016. For the study in its entirety: Using TCR repertoire profiling, the study quantitatively followed how T-cell immune reconstitution unfolded in children after TCRalphabeta/CD19-depleted allogeneic hematopoietic cell transplantation.

Library generation was performed with PCR. Reads for this sample came from an Illumina HiSeq 2500. Molecular barcoding was employed in the preparation of TCR libraries, with unique molecular identifiers being used to normalize TCRbeta repertoire quantification. TCRdb reprocessed the public reads (quality trimming at Q25 with fastp, clone calling with MiXCR) and kept in-frame beta chains. All rows with the same CDR3 protein become a single entry with the most common DNA and genes. This sample holds hundreds of thousands of distinct CDR3 sequences; approximately 30% were observed only once. Of the sample, around 2.3% is held by the ten largest clones. Concerning this clonotype: The target of this receptor is not known. The record has no base qualities; no much larger clone is one base away.

V loses 7 bases of germline sequence and J loses 0 bases, and the interval between the two ends is 10 bases. Counted from cysteine to phenylalanine, this CDR3 has 13 amino acids. CDR3 DNA only is kept here, 39 bases in frame from base 1. CDR1 and CDR2 (MGHDK, SYGVNS) derive from the germline V gene. The sequence derives from a human donor who donated a stem cell graft to a child with aplastic anemia. In this chain, TRBV25-1 is recombined with TRBJ2-7; no confident D gene assignment can be made. The source material was PBMCs from the stem cell graft donor, sampled from the stem cell graft. Read as DNA, the sequence is TGTGCCAGCAAAAAATTGAGCTCCTACGAGCAGTACTTC. This translates into CASKKLSSYEQYF.